This TCR beta chain derives from a study of T cell responses to AZD1222 COVID-19 vaccine. Study context: Whether given at about 4 or about 12 weeks, second doses were pooled. Whole-study findings and limits: Donors were chiefly white British, with a greater number of females, and clonal diversity was perhaps underestimated. No day 14 peak samples; only post-peak repertoires were characterized.

To note about this clone: Its antigen is still unknown.

TCRdb's table, derived via immunoSEQ multiplex PCR, lists solely in-frame clones and lacks some. The profile shows around 70,000 clones, roughly 86% of them singletons. Per the germline V gene, CDR1 is LNHNV and CDR2 is YYDKDF (reference sequence). V was pared by 0 bases and J by 1 base, with 6 bases between. The CDR3 contains 14 residues. This sequence originates from an adult in good health. The chain uses TRBV15 and TRBJ1-1, with D uncertain. This sample comprised peripheral blood, obtained on day 0 of AZD1222 vaccination. CDR3 coding DNA: TGTGCCACCAGCAGAGATGTGAGGAACACTGAAGCTTTCTTT. This sequence encodes CATSRDVRNTEAFF.